This TCR beta chain is drawn from a study of T cells expressing NK-cell markers. Study information: In sorted CD3+CD56+NKG2C+, CD3+CD56+NKG2C- and CD3+CD56-NKG2C+ T cells, TCR beta repertoires were obtained.

UMIs accompanied the 5'RACE template switching by which TCR beta cDNA was made. One entry per CDR3 protein, without DNA, is what TCRdb gives after re-calling the 5' RACE reads. The sample's table shows fewer than 400,000 distinct CDR3 sequences. Points from the study as a whole: In a few donors, these clonotypes also led the CD3+CD56-NKG2C+ fraction. The dominant NKG2C+ clonotypes represented about 1.0-7.0% of CD8+ T cells in six donors.

The length of the CDR3 is 14 residues. In germline, CDR1 is MNHEY, CDR2 SVGAGI. A word on this clonotype: Its specificity is not known.

Sequenced input: blood T cells: a sorted CD56 or NKG2C T cell subset, CD4+ or CD8+ T cells, or bulk PBMC T cells (not recorded which). The V call is TRBV6-5, the J call TRBJ2-1; TCRdb indicates TRBD1, and absent DNA this call remains unverified. The source of this sequence is a man aged 18-70 years in good health. This CDR3 reads CASSLKGYGNEQFF.